The rows below give T cell receptor beta chains drawn from one sample of a study of Graves' ophthalmopathy and Graves' hyperthyroidism. Via MiXCR, TCRdb re-called the multiplex PCR reads, giving one row per CDR3 protein. The sample lists about 400,000 distinct CDR3 sequences; approximately 15% were seen once. The sample comprised peripheral blood. These receptors were obtained from a woman younger than 35 with stable Graves' hyperthyroidism. Both conserved end residues are part of each CDR3. The order of the fields is CDR3 length, V gene, D gene, clone size, J gene, CDR3 protein, CDR3 DNA. A D gene is named only where the DNA matches it firmly. The size field is filled for only some rows; it gives once, few, many or a size class.

>14|TRBV12-3/TRBV12-4|-|many|TRBJ1-1
CASSFSGENTEAFF
TGTGCCAGCAGTTTCTCAGGAGAGAACACTGAAGCTTTCTTT
>15|TRBV12-3/TRBV12-4|TRBD1|many|TRBJ2-7
CASSPGQGSTYEQYF
TGTGCCAGCAGCCCTGGACAGGGGAGCACCTACGAGCAGTACTTC
>13|TRBV2|-|-|TRBJ2-5
CASSGTAQETQYF
TGTGCCAGCAGTGGGACAGCCCAAGAGACCCAGTACTTC
>14|TRBV19|TRBD1|many|TRBJ2-2
CASRSNRGTGELFF
TGTGCCAGTAGGTCAAACAGGGGCACCGGGGAGCTGTTTTTT
>14|TRBV12-3/TRBV12-4|TRBD1|-|TRBJ1-4
CASSWTGINEKLFF
TGTGCCAGCAGCTGGACAGGGATTAATGAAAAACTGTTTTTT
>12|TRBV12-3/TRBV12-4|TRBD1|many|TRBJ1-1
CASSFYRGEAFF
TGTGCCAGCAGTTTTTACAGGGGTGAAGCTTTCTTT
>13|TRBV10-3|TRBD1|-|TRBJ2-5
CAIRTGGEETQYF
TGTGCCATCAGGACAGGGGGCGAAGAGACCCAGTACTTC
>15|TRBV6-5|-|-|TRBJ1-1
CASSYDFRGGAEAFF
TGTGCCAGCAGTTACGACTTTAGGGGGGGGGCTGAAGCTTTCTTT
>16|TRBV20-1|TRBD2|many|TRBJ2-7
CSARDDRLAGGGEQYF
TGCAGTGCTAGAGATGACCGCCTAGCGGGGGGTGGCGAGCAGTACTTC
>18|TRBV11-2|TRBD2|few|TRBJ2-5
CASSLGSLAGGRQETQYF
TGTGCCAGCAGCTTAGGGAGCCTAGCGGGGGGACGCCAAGAGACCCAGTACTTC
>14|TRBV6-1|-|-|TRBJ1-1
CANRKGHLSTEAFF
TGTGCCAACAGGAAGGGACACCTGAGCACTGAAGCTTTCTTT
>15|TRBV6-5|-|many|TRBJ2-5
CASSYWEQGQETQYF
TGTGCCAGCAGTTACTGGGAACAGGGCCAAGAGACCCAGTACTTC
>13|TRBV20-1|-|many|TRBJ2-5
CSARIDIQETQYF
TGCAGTGCTAGAATAGACATCCAAGAGACCCAGTACTTC
>15|TRBV20-1|-|many|TRBJ2-7
CSARAQGPMPYEQYF
TGCAGTGCTAGAGCTCAGGGCCCGATGCCCTACGAGCAGTACTTC
>15|TRBV5-1|TRBD1|few|TRBJ2-7
CASSLYGTGTYEQYF
TGCGCCAGCAGCTTGTATGGGACAGGGACCTACGAGCAGTACTTC
>12|TRBV6-2/TRBV6-3|-|many|TRBJ1-2
CASRGQHYGYTF
TGTGCCAGCAGGGGGCAACACTATGGCTACACCTTC
>15|TRBV27|-|many|TRBJ2-7
CASSLTTGLQYEQYF
TGTGCCAGCAGTTTGACGACAGGACTCCAATACGAGCAGTACTTC
>14|TRBV7-9|-|-|TRBJ2-7
CASSLTGTQPEQYF
TGTGCCAGCAGCCTCACCGGGACTCAACCCGAGCAGTACTTC
>16|TRBV20-1|TRBD1|many|TRBJ2-5
CSATIHRGQGQETQYF
TGCAGTGCCACCATTCACCGCGGACAGGGACAAGAGACCCAGTACTTC
>13|TRBV6-5|-|many|TRBJ1-1
CASSRTGRAEAFF
TGTGCCAGCAGTCGGACCGGCAGAGCTGAAGCTTTCTTT
>13|TRBV30|-|-|TRBJ1-1
CAWSRERYTEAFF
TGTGCCTGGAGTCGGGAGAGGTACACTGAAGCTTTCTTT
>13|TRBV7-2|-|few|TRBJ1-6
CASSLEVRSPLHF
TGTGCCAGCAGCTTAGAAGTAAGATCACCCCTCCACTTT
>11|TRBV29-1|-|few|TRBJ2-7
CSAAASYEQYF
TGCAGCGCTGCGGCGAGCTACGAGCAGTACTTC
>16|TRBV6-1|-|many|TRBJ1-1
CASSEADRRYGTEAFF
TGTGCCAGCAGTGAAGCAGACAGGCGGTATGGCACTGAAGCTTTCTTT
>15|TRBV11-3|-|many|TRBJ2-5
CASSPLPPGAKTQYF
TGTGCCAGCAGTCCCCTCCCCCCAGGGGCCAAGACCCAGTACTTC
>15|TRBV19|TRBD1|many|TRBJ1-2
CASKMPGGANYGYTF
TGTGCCAGTAAGATGCCAGGGGGCGCGAACTATGGCTACACCTTC
>13|TRBV12-5|-|-|TRBJ2-7
CASGRDTNYEQYF
TGTGCTAGTGGGAGGGACACTAACTACGAGCAGTACTTC
>14|TRBV7-9|TRBD1|many|TRBJ2-5
CASSLVGTEETQYF
TGTGCCAGCAGCTTAGTGGGGACAGAAGAGACCCAGTACTTC